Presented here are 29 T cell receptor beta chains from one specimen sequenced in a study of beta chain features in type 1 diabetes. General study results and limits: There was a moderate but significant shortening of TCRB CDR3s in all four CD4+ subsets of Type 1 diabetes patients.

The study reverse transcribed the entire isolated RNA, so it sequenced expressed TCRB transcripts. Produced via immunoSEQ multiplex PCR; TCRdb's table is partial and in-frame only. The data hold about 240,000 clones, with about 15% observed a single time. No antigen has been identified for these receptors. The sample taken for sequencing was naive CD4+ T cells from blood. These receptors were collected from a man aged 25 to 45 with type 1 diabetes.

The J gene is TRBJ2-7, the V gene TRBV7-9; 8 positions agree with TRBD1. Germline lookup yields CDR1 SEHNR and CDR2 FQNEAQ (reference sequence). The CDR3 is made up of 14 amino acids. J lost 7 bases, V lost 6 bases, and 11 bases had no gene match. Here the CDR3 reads CASSMGQGAREQYF. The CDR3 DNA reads TGTGCCAGCAGTATGGGGCAGGGGGCGCGGGAGCAGTACTTC.

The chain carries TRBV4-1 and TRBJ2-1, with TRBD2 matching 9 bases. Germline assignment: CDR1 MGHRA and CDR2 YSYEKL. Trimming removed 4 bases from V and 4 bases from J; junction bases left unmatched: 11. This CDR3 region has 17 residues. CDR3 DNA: TGCGCCAGCAGCCCGAGACCGGCTAGCGGGATGTACAATGAGCAGTTCTTC. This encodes CASSPRPASGMYNEQFF.

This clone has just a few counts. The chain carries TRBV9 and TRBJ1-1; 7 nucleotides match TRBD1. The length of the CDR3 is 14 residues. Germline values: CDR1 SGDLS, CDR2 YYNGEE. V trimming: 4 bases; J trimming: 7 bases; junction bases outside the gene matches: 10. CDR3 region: CASSPSPGQYEAFF. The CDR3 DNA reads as TGTGCCAGCAGCCCGAGCCCGGGACAGTATGAAGCTTTCTTT.

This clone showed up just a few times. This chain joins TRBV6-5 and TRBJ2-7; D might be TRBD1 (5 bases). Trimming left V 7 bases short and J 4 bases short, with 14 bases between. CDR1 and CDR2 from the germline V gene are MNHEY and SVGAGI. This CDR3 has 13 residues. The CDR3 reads CASTYNQGYEQYF. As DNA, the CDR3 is TGTGCCAGCACCTATAACCAGGGATACGAGCAGTACTTC.

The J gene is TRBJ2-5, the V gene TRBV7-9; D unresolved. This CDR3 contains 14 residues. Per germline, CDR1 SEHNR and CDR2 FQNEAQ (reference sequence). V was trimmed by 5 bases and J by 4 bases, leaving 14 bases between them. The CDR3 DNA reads TGTGCCAGCAGCCGTCTAGAGGCACCAGAGACCCAGTACTTC. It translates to CASSRLEAPETQYF.

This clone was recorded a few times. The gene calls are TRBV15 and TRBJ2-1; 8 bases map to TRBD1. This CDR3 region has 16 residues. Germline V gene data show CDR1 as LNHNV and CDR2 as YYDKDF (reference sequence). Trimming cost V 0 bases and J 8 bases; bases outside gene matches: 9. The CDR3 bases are TGTGCCACCAGCAGAGATCTTGACAGGGGAGTGGATGAGCAGTTCTTC. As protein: CATSRDLDRGVDEQFF. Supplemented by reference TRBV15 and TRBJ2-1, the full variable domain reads DAMVIQNPRYQVTQFGKPVTLSCSQTLNHNVMYWYQQKSSQAPKLLFHYYDKDFNNEADTPDNFQSRRPNTSFCFLDIRSPGLGDTAMYLCATSRDLDRGVDEQFFGPGTRLTVL.

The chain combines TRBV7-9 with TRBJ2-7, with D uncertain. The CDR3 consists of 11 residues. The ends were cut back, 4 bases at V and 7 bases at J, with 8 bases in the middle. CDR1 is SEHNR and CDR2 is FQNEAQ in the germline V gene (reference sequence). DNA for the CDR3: TGTGCCAGCAGCTCCGCTATTGAGCAGTACTTC. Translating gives CASSSAIEQYF.

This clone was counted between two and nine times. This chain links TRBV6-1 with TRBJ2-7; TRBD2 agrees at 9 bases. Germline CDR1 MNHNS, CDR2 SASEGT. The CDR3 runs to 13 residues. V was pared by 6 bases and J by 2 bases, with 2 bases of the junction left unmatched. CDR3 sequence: CASRLAGAYEQYF. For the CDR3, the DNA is TGTGCCAGCAGACTAGCGGGTGCCTACGAGCAGTACTTC.

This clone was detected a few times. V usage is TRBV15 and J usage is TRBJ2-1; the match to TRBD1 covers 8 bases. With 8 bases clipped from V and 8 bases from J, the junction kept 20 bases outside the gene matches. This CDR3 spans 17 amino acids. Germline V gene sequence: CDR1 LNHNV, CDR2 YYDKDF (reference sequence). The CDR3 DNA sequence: TGTGCCACCTATGAGGACAGGGCAGGCTTCCGTACATATGAGCAGTTCTTC. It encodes CATYEDRAGFRTYEQFF.

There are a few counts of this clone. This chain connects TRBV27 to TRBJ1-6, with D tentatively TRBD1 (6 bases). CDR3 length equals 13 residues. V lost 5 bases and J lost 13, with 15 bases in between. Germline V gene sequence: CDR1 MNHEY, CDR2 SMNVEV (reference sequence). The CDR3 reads CASSPHRVVPLHF. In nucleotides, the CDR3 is TGTGCCAGCAGTCCCCACAGGGTTGTTCCCCTCCACTTT.

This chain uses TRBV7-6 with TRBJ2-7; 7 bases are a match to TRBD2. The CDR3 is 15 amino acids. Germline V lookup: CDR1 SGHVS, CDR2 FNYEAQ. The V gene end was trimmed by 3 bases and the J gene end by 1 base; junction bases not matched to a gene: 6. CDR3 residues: CASSFRDYVSYEQYF. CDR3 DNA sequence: TGTGCCAGCAGCTTCCGGGACTACGTGTCCTACGAGCAGTACTTC.

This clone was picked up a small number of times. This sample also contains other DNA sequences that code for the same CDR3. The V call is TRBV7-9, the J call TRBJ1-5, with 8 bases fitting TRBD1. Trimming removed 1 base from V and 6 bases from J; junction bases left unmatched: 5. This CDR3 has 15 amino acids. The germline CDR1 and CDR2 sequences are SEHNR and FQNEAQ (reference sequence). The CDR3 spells CASSLGTGPGQPQHF. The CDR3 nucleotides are TGTGCCAGCAGCTTAGGGACAGGGCCGGGTCAGCCCCAGCATTTT.

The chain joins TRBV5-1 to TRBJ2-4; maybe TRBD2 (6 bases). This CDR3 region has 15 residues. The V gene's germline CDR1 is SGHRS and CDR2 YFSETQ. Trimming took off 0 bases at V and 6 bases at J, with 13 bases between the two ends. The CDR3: CASSLEGDLPNIQYF. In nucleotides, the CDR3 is TGCGCCAGCAGCTTGGAAGGGGACTTACCAAACATTCAGTACTTC.

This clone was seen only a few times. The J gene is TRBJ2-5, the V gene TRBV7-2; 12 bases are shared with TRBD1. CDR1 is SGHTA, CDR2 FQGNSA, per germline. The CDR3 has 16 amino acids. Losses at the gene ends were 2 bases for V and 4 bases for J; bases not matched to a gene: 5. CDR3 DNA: TGTGCCAGCAGCTTACGAAGGGACAGGGGGCGAGAGACCCAGTACTTC. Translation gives CASSLRRDRGRETQYF.

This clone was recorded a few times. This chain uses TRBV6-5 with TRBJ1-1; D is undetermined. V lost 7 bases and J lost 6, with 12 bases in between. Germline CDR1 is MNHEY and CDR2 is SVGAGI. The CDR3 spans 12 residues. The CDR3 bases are TGTGCCAGCAAATCCGAGGTGGCTGAAGCTTTCTTT. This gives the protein CASKSEVAEAFF.

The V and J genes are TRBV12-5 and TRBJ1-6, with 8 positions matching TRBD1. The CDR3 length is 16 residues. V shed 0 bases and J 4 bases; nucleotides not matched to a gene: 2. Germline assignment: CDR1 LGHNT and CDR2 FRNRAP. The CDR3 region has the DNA TGTGCTAGTGGTTTGGTCGGGACAGGTTATAATTCACCCCTCCACTTT. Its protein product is CASGLVGTGYNSPLHF.

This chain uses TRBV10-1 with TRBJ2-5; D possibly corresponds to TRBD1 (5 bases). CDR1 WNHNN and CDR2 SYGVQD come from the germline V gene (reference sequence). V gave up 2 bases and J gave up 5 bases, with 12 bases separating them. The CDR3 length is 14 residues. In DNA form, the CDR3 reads TGCGCCAGCAGTGAGGACAGACTTGGGGAGACCCAGTACTTC. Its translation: CASSEDRLGETQYF.

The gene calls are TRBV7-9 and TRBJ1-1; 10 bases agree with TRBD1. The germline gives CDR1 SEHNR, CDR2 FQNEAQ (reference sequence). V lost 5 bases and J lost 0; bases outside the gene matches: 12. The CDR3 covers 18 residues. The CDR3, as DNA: TGTGCCAGCAGCACAGACAGGGGGCGCGTCTCGATGAACACTGAAGCTTTCTTT. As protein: CASSTDRGRVSMNTEAFF.

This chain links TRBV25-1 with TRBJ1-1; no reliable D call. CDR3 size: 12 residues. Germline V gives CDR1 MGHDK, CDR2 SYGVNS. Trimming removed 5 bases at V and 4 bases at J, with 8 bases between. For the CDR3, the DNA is TGTGCCAGCAGTCTGCGGGGCACTGAAGCTTTCTTT. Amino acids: CASSLRGTEAFF.

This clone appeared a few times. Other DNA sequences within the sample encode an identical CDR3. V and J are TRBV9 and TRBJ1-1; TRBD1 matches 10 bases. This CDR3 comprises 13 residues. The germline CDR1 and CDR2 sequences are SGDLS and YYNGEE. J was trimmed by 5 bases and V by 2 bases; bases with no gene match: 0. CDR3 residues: CASSVGQGTEAFF. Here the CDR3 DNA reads TGTGCCAGCAGCGTGGGACAGGGGACTGAAGCTTTCTTT.

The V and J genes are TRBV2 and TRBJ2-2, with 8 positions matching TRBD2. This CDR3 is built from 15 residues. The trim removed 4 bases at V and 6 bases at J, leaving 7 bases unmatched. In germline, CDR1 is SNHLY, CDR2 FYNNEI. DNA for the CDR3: TGTGCCAGCAGTGGGGGACTAGGAGGTGCCGGGGAGCTGTTTTTT. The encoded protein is CASSGGLGGAGELFF.

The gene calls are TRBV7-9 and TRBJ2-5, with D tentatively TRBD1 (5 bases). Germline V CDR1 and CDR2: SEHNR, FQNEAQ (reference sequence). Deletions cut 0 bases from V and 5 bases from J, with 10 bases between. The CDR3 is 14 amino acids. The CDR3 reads CASSLAGARETQYF. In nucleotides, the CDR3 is TGTGCCAGCAGCTTAGCAGGGGCCCGGGAGACCCAGTACTTC.

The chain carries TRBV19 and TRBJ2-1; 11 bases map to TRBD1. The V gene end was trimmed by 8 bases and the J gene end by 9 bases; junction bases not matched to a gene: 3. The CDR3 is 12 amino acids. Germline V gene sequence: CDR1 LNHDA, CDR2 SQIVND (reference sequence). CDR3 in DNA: TGTGCCAGTCGGGACAGGGGGACTGAGCAGTTCTTC. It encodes CASRDRGTEQFF.

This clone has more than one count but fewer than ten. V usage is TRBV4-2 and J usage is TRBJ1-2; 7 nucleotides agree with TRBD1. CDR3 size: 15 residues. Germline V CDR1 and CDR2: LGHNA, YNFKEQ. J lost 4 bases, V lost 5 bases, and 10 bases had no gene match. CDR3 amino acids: CASSLAGTATYGYTF. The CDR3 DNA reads TGTGCCAGCAGCTTGGCCGGGACAGCCACCTATGGCTACACCTTC.

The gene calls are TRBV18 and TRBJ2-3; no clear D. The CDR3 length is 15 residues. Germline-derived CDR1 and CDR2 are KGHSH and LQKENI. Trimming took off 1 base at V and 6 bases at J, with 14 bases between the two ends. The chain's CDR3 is CASSPLGRPLDTQYF. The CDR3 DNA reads TGTGCCAGCTCACCACTGGGCCGACCTTTGGATACGCAGTATTTT.

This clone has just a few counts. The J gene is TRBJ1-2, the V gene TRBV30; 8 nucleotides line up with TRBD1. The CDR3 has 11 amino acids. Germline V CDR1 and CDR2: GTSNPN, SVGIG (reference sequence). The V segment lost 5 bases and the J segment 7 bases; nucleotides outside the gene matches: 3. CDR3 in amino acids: CAWGQGTGYTF. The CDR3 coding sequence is TGTGCCTGGGGACAGGGAACTGGCTACACCTTC.

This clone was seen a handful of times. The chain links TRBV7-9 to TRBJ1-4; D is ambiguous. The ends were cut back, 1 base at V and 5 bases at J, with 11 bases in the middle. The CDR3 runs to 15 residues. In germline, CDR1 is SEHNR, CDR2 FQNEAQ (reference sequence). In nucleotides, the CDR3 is TGTGCCAGCAGCTTAGAGTTGACGGGGAATGAAAAACTGTTTTTT. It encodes CASSLELTGNEKLFF. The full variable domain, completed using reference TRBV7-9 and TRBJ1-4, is DTGVSQNPRHKITKRGQNVTFRCDPISEHNRLYWYRQTLGQGPEFLTYFQNEAQLEKSRLLSDRFSAERPKGSFSTLEIQRTEQGDSAMYLCASSLELTGNEKLFFGSGTQLSVL.

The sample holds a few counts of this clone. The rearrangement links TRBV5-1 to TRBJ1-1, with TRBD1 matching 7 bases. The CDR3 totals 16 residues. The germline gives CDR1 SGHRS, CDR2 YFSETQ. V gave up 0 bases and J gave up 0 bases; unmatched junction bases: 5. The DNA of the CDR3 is TGCGCCAGCAGCTTGGCCAGCGACAGGGTGAACACTGAAGCTTTCTTT. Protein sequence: CASSLASDRVNTEAFF.

CDR3 sequence (DNA): TGTGCCAGCAGCCTCCCCTCGACTGTCCTTAGCACAGATACGCAGTATTTT. It is translated as CASSLPSTVLSTDTQYF. V gene TRBV5-4 combines with J gene TRBJ2-3; no reliable D call. V shed 4 bases and J shed 0 bases, with 18 bases lying between them. The CDR3 spans 17 residues. From germline, CDR1 is SGHNT and CDR2 YYREEE (reference sequence).